These 9 T cell receptor beta chains came from one sample sequenced in a study of blood T cell repertoires in COVID-19. Using immunoSEQ multiplex PCR, the repertoire was profiled, and TCRdb retains in-frame clones only, with some absent. Of 80,000 to 100,000 clones in the sample, around 90% are singletons; the top ten hold about 1.8%. Source material: peripheral blood. All receptors derive from a human donor with active COVID-19. The donor label of this sample is uncertain.

V is TRBV2 and J is TRBJ2-1; D not resolved. Trimming removed 6 bases at V and 10 bases at J, with 10 bases between. Looked up from germline, CDR1 is SNHLY and CDR2 is FYNNEI. CDR3 size: 11 residues. The CDR3 bases are TGTGCCAGCAGGGCTGCCCAGGAGCAGTTCTTC. It yields the protein CASRAAQEQFF.

The chain has TRBV12-3 or TRBV12-4 and TRBJ2-1; the match to TRBD1 covers 8 bases. The CDR3 has 12 residues. The V segment lost 6 bases and the J segment 8 bases; nucleotides outside the gene matches: 3. This CDR3 is CASRDREHEQFF. The CDR3 coding sequence is TGTGCCAGCAGGGACAGGGAACATGAGCAGTTCTTC.

The V gene is TRBV4-3, the J gene TRBJ1-5; D ambiguous. V was cut by 0 bases and J by 6 bases, with 12 bases left in between. CDR3 length: 15 residues. CDR1 and CDR2 from the germline V gene are LGHNA and YSLEER. The CDR3 region is CASSQDSGVGQPQHF. The CDR3 bases are TGCGCCAGCAGCCAAGATTCCGGGGTAGGTCAGCCCCAGCATTTT.

The chain links TRBV23-1 to TRBJ2-5; 11 bases fit TRBD2. TRBV23-1 is an ORF, with its function uncertain. The CDR3 contains 17 residues. The ends lost 7 bases at V and 3 bases at J; junction bases unmatched: 13. For the CDR3, the DNA is TGCGCCAGCAAGGGGACCCCCGGGACTAGCGGCGAAGAGACCCAGTACTTC. Amino acid sequence: CASKGTPGTSGEETQYF.

The rearrangement uses TRBV7-9 and TRBJ2-5, with 10 bases fitting TRBD1. The germline CDR1 and CDR2 sequences are SEHNR and FQNEAQ (reference sequence). This CDR3 is built from 17 residues. The V segment lost 4 bases and the J segment 4 bases; nucleotides outside the gene matches: 12. The CDR3 DNA reads as TGTGCCAGCAGCTCACGACCGGGGACAGGGGATCGAGAGACCCAGTACTTC. This translates into CASSSRPGTGDRETQYF.

The CDR3 loop is CASSGEGVSGNTIYF. The CDR3 DNA sequence: TGTGCCAGCAGCGGGGAGGGTGTCTCTGGAAACACCATATATTTT. The V call is TRBV9, the J call TRBJ1-3; D not certain. Germline assignment: CDR1 SGDLS and CDR2 YYNGEE. The CDR3 has 15 amino acids. Trimming took 3 bases from V and 0 from J, leaving 10 bases between them.

This clone was seen just once. This chain links TRBV19 with TRBJ2-2, with 7 positions matching TRBD1. This CDR3 has 14 residues. Trimming at V came to 6 bases and at J to 5 bases, leaving 6 bases not matched to a gene. Germline V gene sequence: CDR1 LNHDA, CDR2 SQIVND (reference sequence). CDR3 in amino acids: CASRRQGETGELFF. DNA of the CDR3: TGTGCCAGTAGGAGACAGGGTGAAACCGGGGAGCTGTTTTTT.

The V call is TRBV10-3, the J call TRBJ1-2, with 7 bases matching TRBD1. Per germline, CDR1 ENHRY and CDR2 SYGVKD. J was trimmed by 6 bases and V by 6 bases; bases with no gene match: 13. This CDR3 has 15 amino acids. As DNA, the CDR3 is TGTGCCATCAGACCAAAGGACAGGAGGTCTAATGGCTACACCTTC. This codes for CAIRPKDRRSNGYTF.

The genes are TRBV11-2 and TRBJ2-1, with 12 bases fitting TRBD2. CDR1 and CDR2 (germline): SGHAT, FQNNGV. This CDR3 has 15 amino acids. J gave up 5 bases and V 5 bases, and 4 bases lay outside the gene matches. The CDR3 nucleotides are TGTGCCAGCAGCCTGACTAGCGGGGGACACAATGAGCAGTTCTTC. As protein: CASSLTSGGHNEQFF. The whole variable domain, remainder taken from reference TRBV11-2 and TRBJ2-1, is EAGVAQSPRYKIIEKRQSVAFWCNPISGHATLYWYQQILGQGPKLLIQFQNNGVVDDSQLPKDRFSAERLKGVDSTLKIQPAKLEDSAVYLCASSLTSGGHNEQFFGPGTRLTVL.